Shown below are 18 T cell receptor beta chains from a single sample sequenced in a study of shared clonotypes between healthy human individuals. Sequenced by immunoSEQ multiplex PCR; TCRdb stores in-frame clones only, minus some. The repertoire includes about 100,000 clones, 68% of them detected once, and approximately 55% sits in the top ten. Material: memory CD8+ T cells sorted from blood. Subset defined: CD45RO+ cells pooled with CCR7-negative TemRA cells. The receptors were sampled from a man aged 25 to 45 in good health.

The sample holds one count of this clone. The CDR3 reads CASSLRGRSWEQETQYF. The CDR3, as DNA: TGTGCCAGCAGTTTGCGTGGACGGTCCTGGGAGCAAGAGACCCAGTACTTC. The rearrangement uses TRBV28 and TRBJ2-5; a possible D gene is TRBD2 (5 bases). Per germline, CDR1 MDHEN and CDR2 SYDVKM. This CDR3 is 17 amino acids long. The ends were cut back, 3 bases at V and 2 bases at J, with 19 bases in the middle.

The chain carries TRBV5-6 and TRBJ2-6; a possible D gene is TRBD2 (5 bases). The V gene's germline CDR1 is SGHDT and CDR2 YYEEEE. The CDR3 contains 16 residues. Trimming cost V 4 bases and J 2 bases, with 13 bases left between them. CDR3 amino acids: CASSKDAGTGANVLTF. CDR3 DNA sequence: TGTGCCAGCAGCAAGGACGCGGGCACTGGGGCCAACGTCCTGACTTTC.

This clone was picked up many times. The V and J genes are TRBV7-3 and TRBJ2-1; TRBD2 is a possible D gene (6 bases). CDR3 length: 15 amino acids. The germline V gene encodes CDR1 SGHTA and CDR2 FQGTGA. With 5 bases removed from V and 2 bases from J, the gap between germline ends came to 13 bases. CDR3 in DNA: TGTGCCAGCAGCCCAGGGTGGGAGGCCTACAATGAGCAGTTCTTC. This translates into CASSPGWEAYNEQFF.

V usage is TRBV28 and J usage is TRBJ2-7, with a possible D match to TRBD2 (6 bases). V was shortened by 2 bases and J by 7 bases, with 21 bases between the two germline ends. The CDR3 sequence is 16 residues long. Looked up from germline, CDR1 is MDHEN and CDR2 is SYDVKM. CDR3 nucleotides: TGTGCCAGCAGTTTAAGGGCGGGATCGGCCCCTAGAGAGCAGTACTTC. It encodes CASSLRAGSAPREQYF.

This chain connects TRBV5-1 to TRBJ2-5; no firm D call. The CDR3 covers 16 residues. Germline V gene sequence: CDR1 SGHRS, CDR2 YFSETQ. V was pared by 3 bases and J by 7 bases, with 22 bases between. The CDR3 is CASSSEAGPNGATQYF. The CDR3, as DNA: TGCGCCAGCAGCTCCGAGGCCGGACCCAACGGCGCGACCCAGTACTTC.

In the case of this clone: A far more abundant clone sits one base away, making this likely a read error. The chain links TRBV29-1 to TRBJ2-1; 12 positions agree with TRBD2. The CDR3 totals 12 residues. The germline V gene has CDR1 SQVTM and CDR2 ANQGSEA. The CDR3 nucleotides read TGCAACGTTGGGACTAGCGGGTTAAAGCAGTTCTTC. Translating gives CNVGTSGLKQFF.

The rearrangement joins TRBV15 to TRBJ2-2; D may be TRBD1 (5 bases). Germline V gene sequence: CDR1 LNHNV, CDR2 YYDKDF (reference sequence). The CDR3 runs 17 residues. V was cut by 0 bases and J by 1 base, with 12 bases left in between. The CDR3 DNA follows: TGTGCCACCAGCAGAGAGATTGGGGCGATGAACACCGGGGAGCTGTTTTTT. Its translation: CATSREIGAMNTGELFF.

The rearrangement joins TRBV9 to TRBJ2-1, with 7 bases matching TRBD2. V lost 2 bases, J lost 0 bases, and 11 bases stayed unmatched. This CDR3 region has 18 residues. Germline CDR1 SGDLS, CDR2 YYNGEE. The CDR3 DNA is TGTGCCAGCAGCGTGACCCCGACTAGCCCCAGCTCCTACAATGAGCAGTTCTTC. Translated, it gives CASSVTPTSPSSYNEQFF.

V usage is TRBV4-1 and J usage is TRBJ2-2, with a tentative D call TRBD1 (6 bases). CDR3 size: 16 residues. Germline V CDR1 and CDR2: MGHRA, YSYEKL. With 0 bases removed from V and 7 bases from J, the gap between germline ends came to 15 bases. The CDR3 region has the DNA TGCGCCAGCAGCCAAGATCGGGAAACGACAGGCGGGGAGCTGTTTTTT. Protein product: CASSQDRETTGGELFF.

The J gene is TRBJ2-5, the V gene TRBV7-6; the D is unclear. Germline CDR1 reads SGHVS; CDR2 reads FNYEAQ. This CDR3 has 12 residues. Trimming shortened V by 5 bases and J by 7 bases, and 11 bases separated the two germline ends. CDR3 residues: CASSASLGTQYF. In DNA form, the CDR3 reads TGTGCCAGCAGCGCTTCCTTAGGGACCCAGTACTTC.

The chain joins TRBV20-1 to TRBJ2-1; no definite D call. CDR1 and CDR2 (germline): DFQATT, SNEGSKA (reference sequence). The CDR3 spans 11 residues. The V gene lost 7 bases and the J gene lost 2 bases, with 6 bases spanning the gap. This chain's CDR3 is CSGIAYNEQFF. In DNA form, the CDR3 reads TGCAGTGGCATCGCCTACAATGAGCAGTTCTTC.

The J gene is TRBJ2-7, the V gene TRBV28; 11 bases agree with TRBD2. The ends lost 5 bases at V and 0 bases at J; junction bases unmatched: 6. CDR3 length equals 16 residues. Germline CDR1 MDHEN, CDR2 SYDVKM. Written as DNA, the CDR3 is TGTGCCAGCAGTCCCTCTAGCGGGAGGAACTCCTACGAGCAGTACTTC. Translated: CASSPSSGRNSYEQYF.

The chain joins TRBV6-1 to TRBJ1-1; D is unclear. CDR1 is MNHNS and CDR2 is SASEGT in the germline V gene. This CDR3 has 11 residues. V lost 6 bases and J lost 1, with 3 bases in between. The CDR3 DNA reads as TGTGCCAGCAGGGCGAACACTGAAGCTTTCTTT. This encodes CASRANTEAFF.

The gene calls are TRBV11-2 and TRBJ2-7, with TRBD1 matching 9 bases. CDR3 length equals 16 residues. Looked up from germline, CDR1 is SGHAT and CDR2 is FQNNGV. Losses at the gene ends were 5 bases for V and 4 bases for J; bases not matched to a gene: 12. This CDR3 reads CASSPLRRDRAYEQYF. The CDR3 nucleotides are TGTGCCAGCAGCCCCCTCAGACGGGACAGGGCGTACGAGCAGTACTTC.

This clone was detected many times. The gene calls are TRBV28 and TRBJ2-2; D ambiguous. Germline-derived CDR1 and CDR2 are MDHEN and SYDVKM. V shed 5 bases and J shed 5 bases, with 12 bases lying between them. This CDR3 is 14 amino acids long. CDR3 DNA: TGTGCCAGCAGTATCGAGGAAAAAACCGGGGAGCTGTTTTTT. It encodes CASSIEEKTGELFF.

CDR3: CAWSTSVGRTNYGYTF. CDR3 DNA: TGTGCCTGGAGTACCTCGGTGGGCAGGACTAACTATGGCTACACCTTC. V is TRBV30 and J is TRBJ1-2, with D hard to call. Trimming pared 2 bases from V and 0 bases from J, leaving 16 bases between. CDR3 length: 16 amino acids. Germline CDR1 is GTSNPN and CDR2 is SVGIG (reference sequence).

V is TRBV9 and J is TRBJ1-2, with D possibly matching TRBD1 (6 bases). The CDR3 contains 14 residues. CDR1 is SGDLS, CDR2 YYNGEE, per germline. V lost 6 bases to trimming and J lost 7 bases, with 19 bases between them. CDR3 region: CASKGQTGGGGYTF. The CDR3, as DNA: TGTGCCAGCAAGGGACAAACGGGGGGGGGTGGCTACACCTTC.

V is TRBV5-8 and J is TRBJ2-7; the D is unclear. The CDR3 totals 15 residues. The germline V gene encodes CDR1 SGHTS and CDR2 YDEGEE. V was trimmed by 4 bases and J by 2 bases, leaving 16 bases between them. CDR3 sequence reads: CASSPIKFPTYEQYF. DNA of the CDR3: TGTGCCAGCAGCCCCATTAAGTTCCCTACCTACGAGCAGTACTTC.